Listed here are 29 T cell receptor beta chains from one sample, sequenced in a study of T cell repertoires in cytomegalovirus infection. A single record per CDR3 protein comes from TCRdb applying MiXCR to the reads. The sample shows around 320,000 distinct CDR3 sequences, more than 8% of them seen only once. Sequenced material: PBMCs. The receptors originated from a human donor in good health (CMV status not recorded). Some clones in this sample may be carry-over from other donors' samples.

This clonotype was counted between two and nine times. The CDR3 DNA follows: TGTGCCAGTCTTCGATTGGACAGGGGAGGACAGACTGAAGCTTTCTTT. Its protein is CASLRLDRGGQTEAFF. The chain couples TRBV19 to TRBJ1-1; 9 nucleotides align to TRBD1. The CDR3 contains 16 residues. Trimming cost V 8 bases and J 5 bases; bases outside gene matches: 15. Germline CDR1 is LNHDA and CDR2 is SQIVND (reference sequence). The full variable domain, in which reference TRBV19 and TRBJ1-1 provide the parts outside the CDR3, is DGGITQSPKYLFRKEGQNVTLSCEQNLNHDAMYWYRQDPGQGLRLIYYSQIVNDFQKGDIAEGYSVSREKKESFPLTVTSAQKNPTAFYLCASLRLDRGGQTEAFFGQGTRLTVV.

CDR3 loop: CASSQGGRGIADTQYF. CDR3 sequence (DNA): TGCGCCAGCAGCCAAGGAGGCAGGGGGATCGCAGATACGCAGTATTTT. The rearrangement uses TRBV4-3 and TRBJ2-3, with 7 bases that match TRBD1. There are 16 residues in the CDR3. Trimming cost V 1 base and J 4 bases; bases outside gene matches: 8. CDR1 is LGHNA and CDR2 is YSLEER in the germline V gene.

The chain employs TRBV20-1 and TRBJ2-7, with 7 bases lining up with TRBD1. In germline, CDR1 is DFQATT, CDR2 SNEGSKA (reference sequence). Germline trimming cut 1 base from V and 3 bases from J; bases unmatched to any gene: 3. The CDR3 runs 13 residues. The DNA for the CDR3 is TGCAGTGCTAGAGTTAGGACAGGCTACGAGCAGTACTTC. Its translation is CSARVRTGYEQYF.

This clonotype was seen a few times. The chain is built from TRBV6-2 or TRBV6-3 and TRBJ1-1, with a tentative D call TRBD1 (5 bases). Germline CDR1 and CDR2: MNHEY and SVGEGT. V was trimmed by 4 bases and J by 2 bases, leaving 14 bases between them. CDR3 length equals 15 residues. CDR3 DNA sequence: TGTGCCAGCAGTTCTCCGGGCAGGGCTAACACTGAAGCTTTCTTT. It encodes CASSSPGRANTEAFF.

This clonotype was counted only a few times. This sequence joins TRBV7-3 and TRBJ1-4; D is ambiguous. The CDR3 covers 12 residues. Germline values: CDR1 SGHTA, CDR2 FQGTGA. V was cut by 5 bases and J by 8 bases, with 9 bases left in between. The CDR3 region has the DNA TGTGCCAGCAGCACCTCCGGGGAAAAACTGTTTTTT. As protein: CASSTSGEKLFF.

This clonotype occurred a few times. The rearrangement links TRBV28 to TRBJ2-2; 9 bases match TRBD1. Germline trimming cut 9 bases from V and 2 bases from J; bases unmatched to any gene: 7. Germline loops: CDR1 MDHEN, CDR2 SYDVKM. CDR3 size: 15 residues. The CDR3 DNA reads as TGTGCCAGTCCTCCGGGACAGGGTAACACCGGGGAGCTGTTTTTT. Translated: CASPPGQGNTGELFF.

This clonotype occurred many times. This chain connects TRBV7-2 to TRBJ1-4; 7 bases are shared with TRBD1. CDR1 is SGHTA, CDR2 FQGNSA, per germline. This CDR3 contains 19 residues. The V and J ends lost 5 bases and 5 bases, in that order; junction bases with no gene match: 20. The CDR3 reads CASSTFQGVDPTWNEKLFF. CDR3 nucleotide sequence: TGTGCCAGCAGCACTTTTCAGGGGGTAGACCCTACTTGGAATGAAAAACTGTTTTTT.

This clonotype was counted between two and nine times. V gene TRBV7-2 combines with J gene TRBJ1-1; D may be TRBD1 (6 bases). Germline V CDR1 and CDR2: SGHTA, FQGNSA. CDR3 size: 14 residues. V was shortened by 5 bases and J by 7 bases, with 17 bases between the two germline ends. The CDR3 spells CASSGDRRTFEAFF. Written as DNA, the CDR3 is TGTGCCAGCAGCGGCGACAGGAGGACGTTTGAAGCTTTCTTT.

V gene TRBV12-3 or TRBV12-4 combines with J gene TRBJ1-1; possible D gene TRBD1, 6 bases. CDR3 length: 14 amino acids. Deletions cut 5 bases from V and 0 bases from J, with 10 bases between. The CDR3 protein is CASSRQALNTEAFF. The CDR3 DNA is TGTGCCAGCAGTAGACAGGCCCTGAACACTGAAGCTTTCTTT.

The gene calls are TRBV28 and TRBJ2-5; 7 bases map to TRBD1. Germline V gene data show CDR1 as MDHEN and CDR2 as SYDVKM. CDR3 length: 15 residues. After removal of 5 bases from V and 5 bases from J, the junction contained 11 bases not matched to a gene. CDR3 amino acids: CASSPTDRAQETQYF. The DNA of the CDR3 is TGTGCCAGCAGTCCTACCGACAGGGCCCAGGAGACCCAGTACTTC.

With regard to this clonotype: The junction differs from germline at one of its ends, possibly a read error. The genes are TRBV10-2 and TRBJ2-1, with D possibly being TRBD1 (6 bases). This CDR3 has 13 amino acids. Germline V lookup: CDR1 WSHSY, CDR2 SAAADI. The chain's CDR3 is CTSSETGINEQFF. The CDR3 DNA is TGCACCAGCAGTGAAACAGGGATAAATGAGCAGTTCTTC.

This clonotype was detected ten times or more. As the CDR3 is not closed by the conserved phenylalanine or tryptophan, this likely results from a read error. Because the CDR3's place on the DNA is in doubt, the DNA is left out and the CDR3 is given as listed by TCRdb. The V gene is TRBV7-9, the J gene TRBJ1-4; TRBD1 is taken as the D call from the table, unchecked against the DNA. Germline values: CDR1 SEHNR, CDR2 FQNEAQ (reference sequence). The length of the CDR3 is 12 amino acids, counting both ends. CDR3 in amino acids: CASSKDRGHTFS.

This clonotype was seen more than once but under ten times. The chain combines TRBV28 with TRBJ1-2; possible D gene TRBD1, 6 bases. Germline V gene data show CDR1 as MDHEN and CDR2 as SYDVKM. V lost 1 base, J lost 7 bases, and 10 bases lay in between. The CDR3 sequence is 13 residues long. CDR3 in amino acids: CASSLLGAGGYTF. As DNA, the CDR3 is TGTGCCAGCAGTTTATTGGGGGCAGGTGGCTACACCTTC.

A few counts support this clonotype. J is TRBJ2-5 and V is TRBV7-9; D is perhaps TRBD1 (6 bases). This CDR3 has 16 residues. CDR1 is SEHNR, CDR2 FQNEAQ, per germline (reference sequence). V gave up 4 bases and J gave up 3 bases, with 18 bases separating them. The CDR3 sequence is CASSSHTGSEEETQYF. As DNA, the CDR3 is TGTGCCAGCAGCTCCCACACAGGGAGTGAAGAAGAGACCCAGTACTTC.

This clonotype was seen many times. The genes are TRBV19 and TRBJ1-5; possibly TRBD1 for D (5 bases). Germline V gene data show CDR1 as LNHDA and CDR2 as SQIVND (reference sequence). V dropped 5 bases and J dropped 3 bases, with 17 bases sitting between them. The CDR3 extends over 16 amino acids. CDR3 bases: TGTGCCAGTAGTCCAGACTGGGGCGGTGTCAATCAGCCCCAGCATTTT. Protein product: CASSPDWGGVNQPQHF.

There are a few counts of this clonotype. The chain combines TRBV7-9 with TRBJ1-2; TRBD1 might be the D (6 bases). Per the germline V gene, CDR1 is SEHNR and CDR2 is FQNEAQ (reference sequence). V was cut by 3 bases and J by 3 bases, with 11 bases left in between. CDR3 length equals 14 residues. DNA of the CDR3: TGTGCCAGCAGCTTCGGACAGTCGTACTATGGCTACACCTTC. It yields the protein CASSFGQSYYGYTF.

In its sample, this clonotype was seen a few times. The chain joins TRBV18 to TRBJ2-6; D gene unclear. This CDR3 comprises 16 residues. V gave up 6 bases and J gave up 0 bases, with 12 bases separating them. CDR1 and CDR2 from the germline V gene are KGHSH and LQKENI. CDR3 in amino acids: CASSFGPTSGANVLTF. Written as DNA, the CDR3 is TGTGCCAGCTCTTTTGGCCCGACCTCTGGGGCCAACGTCCTGACTTTC.

This clonotype came up a few times. The V gene is TRBV29-1, the J gene TRBJ2-1; D unclear. V gave up 5 bases and J gave up 5 bases, with 10 bases separating them. The CDR3 consists of 12 residues. Germline V gene lookup returns CDR1 SQVTM and CDR2 ANQGSEA. The CDR3 loop is CSVRGFDNEQFF. For the CDR3, the DNA is TGCAGCGTTCGCGGATTCGACAATGAGCAGTTCTTC.

This clonotype appeared many times. The chain combines TRBV2 with TRBJ1-2; D unclear. The CDR3 covers 13 residues. V lost 1 base and J 4 bases, leaving 7 bases between the germline ends. CDR1 is SNHLY and CDR2 is FYNNEI in the germline V gene. CDR3 protein: CASSEERSYGYTF. The CDR3 bases are TGTGCCAGCAGTGAAGAGAGATCCTATGGCTACACCTTC.

This clonotype was seen more than once but under ten times. V usage is TRBV20-1 and J usage is TRBJ1-1, with TRBD1 as a possible D gene (5 bases). Germline loops: CDR1 DFQATT, CDR2 SNEGSKA (reference sequence). This CDR3 region has 12 residues. Trimming left V 0 bases short and J 11 bases short, with 13 bases between. The CDR3 DNA sequence: TGCAGTGCTAGAGATGGTATCGGGGCGGCTTTCTTT. Protein: CSARDGIGAAFF.

Ten or more counts support this clonotype. The chain is built from TRBV7-2 and TRBJ2-5, with TRBD2 matching over 10 bases. CDR1 and CDR2 from the germline V gene are SGHTA and FQGNSA. After removal of 4 bases from V and 2 bases from J, the junction contained 7 bases not matched to a gene. The CDR3 consists of 16 residues. For the CDR3, the DNA is TGTGCCAGCAGCTCCAAGCGGGGGGGACAACAAGAGACCCAGTACTTC. Translated, it gives CASSSKRGGQQETQYF. The whole variable domain, filled in from reference TRBV7-2 and TRBJ2-5, reads GAGVSQSPSNKVTEKGKDVELRCDPISGHTALYWYRQSLGQGLEFLIYFQGNSAPDKSGLPSDRFSAERTGGSVSTLTIQRTQQEDSAVYLCASSSKRGGQQETQYFGPGTRLLVL.

The chain recombines TRBV7-2 with TRBJ2-5, with D perhaps matching TRBD2 (5 bases). The CDR3 is 14 residues long. From germline, CDR1 is SGHTA and CDR2 FQGNSA. The V end was cut by 1 base, the J end by 4 bases, with 10 bases between. CDR3 sequence (DNA): TGTGCCAGCAGCTTAGGGCAGAGCGGAGAGACCCAGTACTTC. It codes for CASSLGQSGETQYF.

The genes are TRBV6-2 or TRBV6-3 and TRBJ2-2, with D perhaps matching TRBD2 (5 bases). CDR3 size: 15 residues. With 4 bases removed from V and 1 base from J, the gap between germline ends came to 10 bases. Germline V gene data show CDR1 as MNHEY and CDR2 as SVGEGT. Here the CDR3 reads CASSSLGVNTGELFF. CDR3 bases: TGTGCCAGCAGTTCCCTCGGGGTGAACACCGGGGAGCTGTTTTTT.

This clonotype was detected only a few times. The chain uses TRBV7-9 and TRBJ1-1; D is unresolved. Germline V gene data show CDR1 as SEHNR and CDR2 as FQNEAQ (reference sequence). The CDR3 sequence is 15 residues long. V dropped 1 base and J dropped 2 bases, with 11 bases sitting between them. CDR3 DNA: TGTGCCAGCAGCTTAGTTAGCGGTACTAACACTGAAGCTTTCTTT. Translation gives CASSLVSGTNTEAFF.

The V call is TRBV10-3, the J call TRBJ1-1, with D unresolved. This CDR3 is 14 amino acids long. CDR1 ENHRY and CDR2 SYGVKD come from the germline V gene. V lost 0 bases to trimming and J lost 2 bases, with 7 bases between them. CDR3 nucleotide sequence: TGTGCCATCAGTGAGTCTCTGGATAACACTGAAGCTTTCTTT. This translates into CAISESLDNTEAFF.

This clonotype was seen a few times. The gene calls are TRBV5-1 and TRBJ2-7; 8 bases agree with TRBD1. The J segment lost 4 bases and the V segment lost 4 bases, leaving 7 bases of the junction unmatched. CDR3 size: 14 residues. Germline loops: CDR1 SGHRS, CDR2 YFSETQ. The CDR3 spells CASSHRTGPYEQYF. Written as DNA, the CDR3 is TGCGCCAGCAGCCACCGGACAGGGCCGTACGAGCAGTACTTC.

The sample holds many counts of this clonotype. V is TRBV7-2 and J is TRBJ1-5; no clear D gene. This CDR3 is built from 12 residues. The V end was cut by 1 base, the J end by 10 bases, with 8 bases between. The germline CDR1 and CDR2 sequences are SGHTA and FQGNSA. DNA for the CDR3: TGTGCCAGCAGCTTAGGTCCAGCTCCCCAGCATTTT. Translating it yields CASSLGPAPQHF.

This clonotype was seen many times. The rearrangement joins TRBV7-2 to TRBJ2-1, with 11 bases matching TRBD2. This CDR3 has 15 residues. The germline V gene encodes CDR1 SGHTA and CDR2 FQGNSA. The junction had 6 bases not matched to a gene; V was cut back by 3 bases and J by 8 bases. In DNA form, the CDR3 reads TGTGCCAGCAGCTTCACTAGCGGGAGTAAATATGAGCAGTTCTTC. Amino acids: CASSFTSGSKYEQFF.

At least ten counts were recorded for this clonotype. CDR3 nucleotides: TGTGCCAGCAGACAGGCTAGCGCGTCCTACAATGAGCAGTTCTTC. Protein sequence: CASRQASASYNEQFF. The V call is TRBV27, the J call TRBJ2-1; D might be TRBD2 (6 bases). This CDR3 is 15 amino acids long. Trimming left V 6 bases short and J 1 base short, with 13 bases between. Germline CDR1 MNHEY, CDR2 SMNVEV (reference sequence).